The next 6 T cell receptor beta chains were all read from a single sample in a study of healthy donors' naive CD4 and CD8 T cells. A linear amplification protocol produced the TCR libraries from roughly 480 ng of total RNA. TCRdb itself ran the reads through MiXCR, one entry per CDR3 protein. In the table there are approximately 200,000 distinct CDR3 sequences, under 85% of which are singletons. Sequencing used naive CD4+ and CD8+ T cells sorted from blood, pooled from several donors. The receptors derive from a pool of human donors in good health; the sample pools cells from several healthy donors.

This clonotype has a single count. The rearrangement links TRBV12-5 to TRBJ2-2; 9 bases fit TRBD2. Germline trimming cut 2 bases from V and 3 bases from J; bases unmatched to any gene: 7. The germline gives CDR1 LGHNT, CDR2 FRNRAP. There are 17 residues in the CDR3. The CDR3 nucleotides read TGTGCTAGTGGTTTGACCTCTAGCGGGGCGGACACCGGGGAGCTGTTTTTT. The encoded protein is CASGLTSSGADTGELFF.

V usage is TRBV29-1 and J usage is TRBJ1-2; 7 nucleotides line up with TRBD1. Trimming removed 6 bases from V and 4 bases from J; junction bases left unmatched: 5. CDR1 and CDR2 (germline): SQVTM, ANQGSEA. This CDR3 is built from 12 residues. The CDR3 sequence: CSVQEGAYGYTF. Here the CDR3 DNA reads TGCAGCGTACAGGAGGGGGCCTATGGCTACACCTTC.

V gene TRBV11-2 combines with J gene TRBJ1-3; 9 bases fit TRBD1. This CDR3 is built from 15 residues. From germline, CDR1 is SGHAT and CDR2 FQNNGV. V trimming: 0 bases; J trimming: 3 bases; junction bases outside the gene matches: 0. The CDR3 spells CASSLEDRGGNTIYF. The CDR3 DNA reads as TGTGCCAGCAGCTTAGAGGACAGGGGTGGAAACACCATATATTTT. Using reference TRBV11-2 and TRBJ1-3 for the parts outside the CDR3, the full variable domain is EAGVAQSPRYKIIEKRQSVAFWCNPISGHATLYWYQQILGQGPKLLIQFQNNGVVDDSQLPKDRFSAERLKGVDSTLKIQPAKLEDSAVYLCASSLEDRGGNTIYFGEGSWLTVV.

In its sample, this clonotype was seen a few times. The J gene is TRBJ2-7, the V gene TRBV19; the D gene is possibly TRBD2 (7 bases). CDR3 length: 15 residues. V lost 3 bases, J lost 2 bases, and 14 bases lay in between. The germline V gene has CDR1 LNHDA and CDR2 SQIVND (reference sequence). This chain's CDR3 is CASSIEQGLPYEQYF. The CDR3 DNA follows: TGTGCCAGTAGTATTGAACAGGGACTACCCTACGAGCAGTACTTC. Full variable domain (missing parts from reference TRBV19 and TRBJ2-7): DGGITQSPKYLFRKEGQNVTLSCEQNLNHDAMYWYRQDPGQGLRLIYYSQIVNDFQKGDIAEGYSVSREKKESFPLTVTSAQKNPTAFYLCASSIEQGLPYEQYFGPGTRLTVT.

This clonotype has just one count. The chain couples TRBV6-5 to TRBJ2-7; D is unresolved. Germline V CDR1 and CDR2: MNHEY, SVGAGI. V lost 2 bases and J 4 bases, leaving 9 bases between the germline ends. This CDR3 has 13 residues. CDR3 sequence (DNA): TGTGCCAGCAGTTACGATACAGCTTACGAGCAGTACTTC. Protein sequence: CASSYDTAYEQYF.

The genes are TRBV19 and TRBJ2-7, with 7 positions matching TRBD2. The CDR3 contains 11 residues. Germline-derived CDR1 and CDR2 are LNHDA and SQIVND (reference sequence). J was trimmed by 6 bases and V by 8 bases; bases with no gene match: 4. CDR3 sequence: CASGRLAEQYF. The CDR3, as DNA: TGTGCCAGTGGGAGACTAGCCGAGCAGTACTTC.